Each of the 15 T cell receptor beta chains below was sequenced from the same sample in a study of T cells after posttransplantation cyclophosphamide (dated by TCRdb to the mid-2010s). Libraries were constructed by the immunoSEQ multiplex PCR assay. Imported from immuneACCESS, the table was reduced by TCRdb to in-frame sequences with V and J called. These copies leave out some clones; in studies compared against another copy, an unresolved V gene accounts for under half, and the cause of the remainder is not known. The sample records about 15,000 clones, over 60% of which are singletons. Of the sample, around 1.2% falls within the top ten clones. The sample taken for sequencing was memory CD4+ T cells sorted from PBMCs. Receptors originate from a man aged 45 to 65.

The chain recombines TRBV28 with TRBJ1-6, with a possible D match to TRBD1 (5 bases). V lost 7 bases and J 0 bases, leaving 10 bases between the germline ends. CDR1 MDHEN and CDR2 SYDVKM come from the germline V gene. The CDR3 loop spans 15 amino acids. This CDR3 reads CASKPDSSYNSPLHF. The DNA for the CDR3 is TGTGCCAGCAAGCCAGACAGCTCCTATAATTCACCCCTCCACTTT.

The chain combines TRBV7-2 with TRBJ1-2; D possibly corresponds to TRBD1 (6 bases). Germline V CDR1 and CDR2: SGHTA, FQGNSA. V dropped 5 bases and J dropped 10 bases, with 14 bases sitting between them. CDR3 length equals 12 residues. The CDR3 DNA sequence: TGTGCCAGCAGCAGAAGACAGGAACACTACACCTTC. Amino acid sequence: CASSRRQEHYTF.

V and J are TRBV6-6 and TRBJ1-2; tentative D call: TRBD1 (6 bases). V lost 8 bases to trimming and J lost 4 bases, with 11 bases between them. There are 12 residues in the CDR3. The V gene's germline CDR1 is MNHNY and CDR2 SVGAGI (reference sequence). CDR3 nucleotides: TGTGCCAGCCAGGGACACGGCTATGGCTACACCTTC. This encodes CASQGHGYGYTF.

The V call is TRBV6-1, the J call TRBJ1-3, with a possible D match to TRBD1 (6 bases). Trimming pared 4 bases from V and 1 base from J, leaving 17 bases between. The CDR3 contains 17 residues. Germline V gene lookup returns CDR1 MNHNS and CDR2 SASEGT. CDR3 protein: CASSGPRGGTSGNTIYF. The CDR3 bases are TGTGCCAGCAGTGGGCCCAGGGGCGGAACGTCTGGAAACACCATATATTTT.

This chain joins TRBV7-8 and TRBJ2-1, with a weak D call TRBD1 (5 bases). This CDR3 has 16 residues. Germline V lookup: CDR1 SGHVS, CDR2 FQNEAQ. V was cut by 5 bases and J by 0 bases, with 14 bases left in between. The CDR3 sequence is CASSIGAMSSYNEQFF. The CDR3 DNA is TGTGCCAGCAGCATAGGGGCGATGAGCTCCTACAATGAGCAGTTCTTC.

This chain links TRBV28 with TRBJ2-2, with a weak D call TRBD1 (5 bases). The CDR3 totals 16 residues. The germline gives CDR1 MDHEN, CDR2 SYDVKM. The V gene lost 3 bases and the J gene lost 5 bases, with 16 bases spanning the gap. This CDR3 is CASSLYGAAMTGELFF. The DNA for the CDR3 is TGTGCCAGCAGTTTGTATGGGGCAGCGATGACCGGGGAGCTGTTTTTT.

J is TRBJ2-3 and V is TRBV7-2, with 14 nucleotides matching TRBD2. The trim removed 5 bases at V and 2 bases at J, leaving 3 bases unmatched. Germline loops: CDR1 SGHTA, CDR2 FQGNSA. This CDR3 contains 16 residues. CDR3 bases: TGTGCCAGCAGCCCGACTAGCGGGAGGGCCACAGATACGCAGTATTTT. It yields the protein CASSPTSGRATDTQYF.

The chain employs TRBV28 and TRBJ1-1; the D gene is possibly TRBD1 (5 bases). The CDR3 is made up of 12 amino acids. Germline V gives CDR1 MDHEN, CDR2 SYDVKM. Trimming took off 3 bases at V and 8 bases at J, with 10 bases between the two ends. The CDR3 DNA follows: TGTGCCAGCAGTTTGTTGGGGGGAGAAGCTTTCTTT. The encoded protein is CASSLLGGEAFF.

With regard to this clone: This specimen includes other DNA sequences encoding the same CDR3. The rearrangement links TRBV6-5 to TRBJ1-6; D is uncertain. Germline V gene data show CDR1 as MNHEY and CDR2 as SVGAGI. Trimming pared 0 bases from V and 9 bases from J, leaving 6 bases between. The CDR3 consists of 13 residues. Here the CDR3 DNA reads TGTGCCAGCAGTTACTCGCGGGGTTCACCCCTCCACTTT. Amino acids: CASSYSRGSPLHF.

This chain connects TRBV5-1 to TRBJ2-2, with 7 bases identical to TRBD1. Germline CDR1 is SGHRS and CDR2 is YFSETQ. The CDR3 loop spans 18 amino acids. Germline trimming cut 1 base from V and 2 bases from J; bases unmatched to any gene: 11. Here the CDR3 DNA reads TGCGCCAGCAGCTTGAGAGCCGGGACAGCTTATAACACCGGGGAGCTGTTTTTT. Encoded protein: CASSLRAGTAYNTGELFF.

The chain joins TRBV2 to TRBJ1-6; D is ambiguous. This CDR3 has 15 amino acids. In germline, CDR1 is SNHLY, CDR2 FYNNEI. V lost 1 base and J lost 13, with 17 bases in between. In nucleotides, the CDR3 is TGTGCCAGCAGTGAAGAGCCAGGTCGGATAAGGCCCCTCCACTTT. Residues: CASSEEPGRIRPLHF.

This clone was counted a few times. The gene calls are TRBV10-3 and TRBJ1-1; no firm D call. This CDR3 is built from 12 residues. Between the trimmed V and J ends, which lost 4 bases and 3 bases, there was a span of 6 bases. CDR1 is ENHRY and CDR2 is SYGVKD in the germline V gene. The CDR3 coding sequence is TGTGCCATCAGTGGCCGGGACACTGAAGCTTTCTTT. Translated, it gives CAISGRDTEAFF.

This chain joins TRBV5-4 and TRBJ2-5, with 8 bases lining up with TRBD2. J was trimmed by 4 bases and V by 4 bases; bases with no gene match: 6. Per the germline V gene, CDR1 is SGHNT and CDR2 is YYREEE (reference sequence). The CDR3 extends over 14 amino acids. This CDR3 reads CASSLPGLGETQYF. The CDR3 DNA reads TGTGCCAGCAGCCTACCGGGACTAGGAGAGACCCAGTACTTC. Based on the CDR3 plus reference TRBV5-4 and TRBJ2-5, the full variable domain is ETGVTQSPTHLIKTRGQQVTLRCSSQSGHNTVSWYQQALGQGPQFIFQYYREEENGRGNFPPRFSGLQFPNYSSELNVNALELDDSALYLCASSLPGLGETQYFGPGTRLLVL.

The chain couples TRBV19 to TRBJ1-1; 8 bases are shared with TRBD1. V trimming: 5 bases; J trimming: 5 bases; junction bases outside the gene matches: 13. There are 16 residues in the CDR3. Germline CDR1 reads LNHDA; CDR2 reads SQIVND (reference sequence). The CDR3 region has the DNA TGTGCCAGTAGTCCACTGCGACAGGGGCTGAGGACTGAAGCTTTCTTT. As protein: CASSPLRQGLRTEAFF.

V usage is TRBV19 and J usage is TRBJ1-5; possibly TRBD1 for D (6 bases). CDR3 length equals 15 residues. CDR1 and CDR2 (germline): LNHDA, SQIVND (reference sequence). Trimming removed 3 bases from V and 4 bases from J, with 13 bases in between. Here the CDR3 reads CASSIRDILNQPQHF. CDR3 DNA: TGTGCCAGTAGTATCCGGGACATCCTGAATCAGCCCCAGCATTTT.